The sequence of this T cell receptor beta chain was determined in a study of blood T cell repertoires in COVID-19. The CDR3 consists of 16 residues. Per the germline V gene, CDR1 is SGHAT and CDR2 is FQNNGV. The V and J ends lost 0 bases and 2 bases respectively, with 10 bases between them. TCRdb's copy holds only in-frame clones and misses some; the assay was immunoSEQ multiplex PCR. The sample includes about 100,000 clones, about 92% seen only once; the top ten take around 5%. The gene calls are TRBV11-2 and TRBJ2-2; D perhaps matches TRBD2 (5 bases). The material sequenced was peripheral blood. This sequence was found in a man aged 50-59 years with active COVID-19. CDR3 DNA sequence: TGTGCCAGCAGCTTAGATGGCGGGTTCAACACCGGGGAGCTGTTTTTT. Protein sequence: CASSLDGGFNTGELFF.